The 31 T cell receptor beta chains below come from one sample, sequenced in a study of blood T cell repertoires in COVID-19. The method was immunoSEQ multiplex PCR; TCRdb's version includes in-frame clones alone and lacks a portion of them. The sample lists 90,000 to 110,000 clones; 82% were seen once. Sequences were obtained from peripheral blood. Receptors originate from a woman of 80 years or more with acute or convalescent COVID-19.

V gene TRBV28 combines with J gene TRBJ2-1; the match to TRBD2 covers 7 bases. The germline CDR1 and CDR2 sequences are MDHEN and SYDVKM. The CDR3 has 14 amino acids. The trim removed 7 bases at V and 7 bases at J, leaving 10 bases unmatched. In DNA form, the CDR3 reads TGTGCCAGCATTACCCGGGGGGTGGCGAATGAGCAGTTCTTC. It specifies CASITRGVANEQFF.

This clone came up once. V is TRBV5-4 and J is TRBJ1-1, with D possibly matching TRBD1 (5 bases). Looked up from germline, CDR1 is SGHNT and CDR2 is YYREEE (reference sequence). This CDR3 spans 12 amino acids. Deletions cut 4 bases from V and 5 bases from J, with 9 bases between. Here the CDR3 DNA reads TGTGCCAGCAGCCCTCAGGGAACTGAAGCTTTCTTT. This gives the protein CASSPQGTEAFF.

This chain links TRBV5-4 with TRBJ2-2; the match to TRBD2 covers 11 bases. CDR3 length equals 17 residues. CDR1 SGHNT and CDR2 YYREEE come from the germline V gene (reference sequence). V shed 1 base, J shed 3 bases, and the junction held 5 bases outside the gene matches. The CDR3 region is CASSLMLAGGYTGELFF. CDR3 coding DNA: TGTGCCAGCAGCTTGATGCTAGCGGGAGGTTACACCGGGGAGCTGTTTTTT.

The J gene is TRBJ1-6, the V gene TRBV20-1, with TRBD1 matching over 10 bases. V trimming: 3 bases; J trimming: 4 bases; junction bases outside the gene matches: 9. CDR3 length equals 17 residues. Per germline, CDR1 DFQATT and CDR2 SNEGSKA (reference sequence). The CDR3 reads CSASDRGRPSYNSPLHF. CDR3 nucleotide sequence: TGCAGTGCTAGTGACAGGGGGCGACCTTCTTATAATTCACCCCTCCACTTT.

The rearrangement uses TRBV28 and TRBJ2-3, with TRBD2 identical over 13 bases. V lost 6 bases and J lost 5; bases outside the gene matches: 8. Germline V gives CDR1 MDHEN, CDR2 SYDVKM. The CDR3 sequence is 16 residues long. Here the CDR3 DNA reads TGTGCCAGCAGCGTCACTAGCGGGAGGGCCAGAGATACGCAGTATTTT. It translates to CASSVTSGRARDTQYF.

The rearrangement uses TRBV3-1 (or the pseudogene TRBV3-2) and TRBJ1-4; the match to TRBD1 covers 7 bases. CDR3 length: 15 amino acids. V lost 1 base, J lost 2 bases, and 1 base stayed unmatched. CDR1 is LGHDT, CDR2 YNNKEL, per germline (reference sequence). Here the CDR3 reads CASSQGGQTNEKLFF. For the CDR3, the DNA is TGTGCCAGCAGCCAAGGGGGACAGACTAATGAAAAACTGTTTTTT.

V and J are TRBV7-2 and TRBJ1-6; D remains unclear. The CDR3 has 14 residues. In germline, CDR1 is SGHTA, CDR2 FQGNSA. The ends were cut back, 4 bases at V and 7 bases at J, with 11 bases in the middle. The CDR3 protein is CASSSFPSNSPLHF. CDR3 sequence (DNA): TGTGCCAGCAGCTCCTTCCCTTCCAATTCACCCCTCCACTTT.

The CDR3 sequence: CASSHPASGTDEQFF. The CDR3 region has the DNA TGTGCCAGCAGTCATCCAGCTAGCGGGACTGATGAGCAGTTCTTC. V is TRBV28 and J is TRBJ2-1; TRBD2 agrees at 9 bases. The CDR3 extends over 15 amino acids. Germline V lookup: CDR1 MDHEN, CDR2 SYDVKM. V trimming: 5 bases; J trimming: 8 bases; junction bases outside the gene matches: 10.

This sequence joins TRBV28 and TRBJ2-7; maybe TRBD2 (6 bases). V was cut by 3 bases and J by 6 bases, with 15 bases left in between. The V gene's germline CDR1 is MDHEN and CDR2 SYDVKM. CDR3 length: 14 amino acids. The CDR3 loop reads CASSLRDLVSEQYV. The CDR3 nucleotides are TGTGCCAGCAGTTTGCGGGACTTGGTCTCCGAGCAGTACGTC.

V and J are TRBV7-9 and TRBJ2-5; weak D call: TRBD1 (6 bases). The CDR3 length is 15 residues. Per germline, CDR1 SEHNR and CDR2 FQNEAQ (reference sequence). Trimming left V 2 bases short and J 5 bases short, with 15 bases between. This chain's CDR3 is CASSLLQGVGETQYF. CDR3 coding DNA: TGTGCCAGCAGCTTATTACAGGGAGTCGGGGAGACCCAGTACTTC.

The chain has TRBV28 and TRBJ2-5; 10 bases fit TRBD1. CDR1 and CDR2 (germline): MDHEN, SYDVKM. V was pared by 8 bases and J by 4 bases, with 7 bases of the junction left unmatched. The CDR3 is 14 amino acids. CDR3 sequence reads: CASWTGGFGETQYF. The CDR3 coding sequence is TGTGCCAGCTGGACAGGGGGATTCGGAGAGACCCAGTACTTC.

In DNA, the CDR3 is TGTGCCAGCAGCCATCTGGGGCAGACAGATACGCAGTATTTT. The encoded protein is CASSHLGQTDTQYF. The V call is TRBV3-1 (or the pseudogene TRBV3-2), the J call TRBJ2-3; tentative D call: TRBD1 (5 bases). Germline V gene data show CDR1 as LGHDT and CDR2 as YNNKEL (reference sequence). V lost 3 bases and J 3 bases, leaving 10 bases between the germline ends. The CDR3 has 14 amino acids.

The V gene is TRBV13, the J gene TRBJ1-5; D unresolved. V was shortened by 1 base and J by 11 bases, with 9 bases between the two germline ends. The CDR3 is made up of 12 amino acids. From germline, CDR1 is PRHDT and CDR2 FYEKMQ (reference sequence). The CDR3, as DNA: TGTGCCAGCAGCTTAGCCCATGAGGCCCAGCATTTT. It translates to CASSLAHEAQHF.

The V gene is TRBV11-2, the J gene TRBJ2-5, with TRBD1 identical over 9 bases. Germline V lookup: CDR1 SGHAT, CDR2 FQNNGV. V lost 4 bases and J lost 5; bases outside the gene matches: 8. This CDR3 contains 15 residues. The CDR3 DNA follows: TGTGCCAGCAGCTCTCTCCGGGACAGGGAGGAGACCCAGTACTTC. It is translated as CASSSLRDREETQYF.

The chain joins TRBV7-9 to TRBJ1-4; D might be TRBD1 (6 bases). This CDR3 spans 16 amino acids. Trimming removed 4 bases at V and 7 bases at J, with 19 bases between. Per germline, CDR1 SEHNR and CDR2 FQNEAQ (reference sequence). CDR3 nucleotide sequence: TGTGCCAGCAGCTCAATCGAGGGGGTGATTGGTGAAAAACTGTTTTTT. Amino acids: CASSSIEGVIGEKLFF.

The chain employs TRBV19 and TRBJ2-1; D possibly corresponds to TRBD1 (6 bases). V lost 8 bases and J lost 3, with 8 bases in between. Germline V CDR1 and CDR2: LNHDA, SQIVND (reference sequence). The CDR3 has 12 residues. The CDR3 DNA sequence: TGTGCCAGTTCAGGGGACTACAATGAGCAGTTCTTC. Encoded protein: CASSGDYNEQFF.

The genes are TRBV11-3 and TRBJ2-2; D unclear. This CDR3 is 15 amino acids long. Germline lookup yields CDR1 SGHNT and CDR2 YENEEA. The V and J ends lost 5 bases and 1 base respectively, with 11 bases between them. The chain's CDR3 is CASSRTRQNTGELFF. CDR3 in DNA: TGTGCCAGCAGCCGTACCCGACAGAACACCGGGGAGCTGTTTTTT.

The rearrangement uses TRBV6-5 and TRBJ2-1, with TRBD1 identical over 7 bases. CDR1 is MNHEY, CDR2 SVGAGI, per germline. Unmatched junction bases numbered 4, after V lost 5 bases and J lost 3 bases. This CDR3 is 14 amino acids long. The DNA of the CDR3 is TGTGCCAGCAGTATCCGGACAGGCTACAATGAGCAGTTCTTC. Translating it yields CASSIRTGYNEQFF.

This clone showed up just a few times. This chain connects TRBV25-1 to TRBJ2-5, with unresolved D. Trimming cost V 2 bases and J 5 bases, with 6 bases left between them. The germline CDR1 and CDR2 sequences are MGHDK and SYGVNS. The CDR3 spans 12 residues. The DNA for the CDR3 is TGTGCCAGCAGTGAAATCGGGGAGACCCAGTACTTC. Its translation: CASSEIGETQYF.

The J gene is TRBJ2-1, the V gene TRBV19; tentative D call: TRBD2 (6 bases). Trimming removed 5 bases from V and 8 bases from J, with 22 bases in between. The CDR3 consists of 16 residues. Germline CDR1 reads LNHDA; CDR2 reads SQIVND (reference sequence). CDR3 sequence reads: CASSFTGGGSLDEQFF. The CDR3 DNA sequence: TGTGCCAGTAGTTTCACCGGGGGAGGTAGCTTGGATGAGCAGTTCTTC.

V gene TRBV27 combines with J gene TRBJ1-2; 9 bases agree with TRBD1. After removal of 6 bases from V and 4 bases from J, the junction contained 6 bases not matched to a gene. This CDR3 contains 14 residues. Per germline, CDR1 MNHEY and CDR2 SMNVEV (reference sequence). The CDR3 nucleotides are TGTGCCAGCAGACAACAGGGGGCAGGCTATGGCTACACCTTC. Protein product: CASRQQGAGYGYTF.

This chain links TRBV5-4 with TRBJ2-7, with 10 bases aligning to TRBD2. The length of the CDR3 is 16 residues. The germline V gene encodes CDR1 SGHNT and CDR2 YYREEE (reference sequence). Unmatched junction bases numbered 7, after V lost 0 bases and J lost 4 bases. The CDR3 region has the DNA TGTGCCAGCAGCTTGGCCGGGCTAGCGGGAGTTTACGAGCAGTACTTC. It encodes CASSLAGLAGVYEQYF.

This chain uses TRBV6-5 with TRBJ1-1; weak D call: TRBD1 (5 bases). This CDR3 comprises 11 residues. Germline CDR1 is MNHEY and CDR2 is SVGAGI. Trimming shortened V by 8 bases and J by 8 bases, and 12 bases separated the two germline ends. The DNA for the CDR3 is TGTGCCAGCTTAGGGGCTTGGGAAGCTTTCTTT. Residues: CASLGAWEAFF.

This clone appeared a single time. In DNA form, the CDR3 reads TGCGCCAGCAGCTTGACGGCTAGCGGGAGTCTCAATTTATCGAATGAGCAGTTCTTC. Its translation is CASSLTASGSLNLSNEQFF. This rearrangement joins TRBV5-1 to TRBJ2-1; 10 nucleotides align to TRBD2. This CDR3 spans 19 amino acids. Germline V gene lookup returns CDR1 SGHRS and CDR2 YFSETQ. Trimming removed 1 base from V and 7 bases from J; junction bases left unmatched: 17.

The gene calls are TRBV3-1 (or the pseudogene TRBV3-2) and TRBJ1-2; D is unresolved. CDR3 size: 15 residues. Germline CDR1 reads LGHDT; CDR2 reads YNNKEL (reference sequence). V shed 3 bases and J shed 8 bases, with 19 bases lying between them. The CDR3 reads CASSQADPVVRGYTF. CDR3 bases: TGTGCCAGCAGCCAGGCCGATCCCGTTGTGAGGGGCTACACCTTC.

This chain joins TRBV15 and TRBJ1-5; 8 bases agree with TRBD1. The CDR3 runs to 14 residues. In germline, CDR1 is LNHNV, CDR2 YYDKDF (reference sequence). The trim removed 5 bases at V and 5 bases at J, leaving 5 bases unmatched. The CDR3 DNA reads TGTGCCACCAGCCCTCAGGGACAGGATCAGCCCCAGCATTTT. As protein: CATSPQGQDQPQHF.

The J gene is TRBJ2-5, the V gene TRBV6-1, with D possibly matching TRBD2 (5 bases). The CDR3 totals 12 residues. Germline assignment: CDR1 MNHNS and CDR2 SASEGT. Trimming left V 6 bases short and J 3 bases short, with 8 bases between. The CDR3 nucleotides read TGTGCCAGCAGAGGAGGAGAAGAGACCCAGTACTTC. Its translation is CASRGGEETQYF.

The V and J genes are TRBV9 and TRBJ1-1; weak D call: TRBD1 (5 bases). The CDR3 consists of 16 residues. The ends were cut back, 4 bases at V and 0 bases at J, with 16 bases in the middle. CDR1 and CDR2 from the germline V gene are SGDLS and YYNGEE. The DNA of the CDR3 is TGTGCCAGCAGCTCCCGAGTAGGGGCCCTGAACACTGAAGCTTTCTTT. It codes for CASSSRVGALNTEAFF.

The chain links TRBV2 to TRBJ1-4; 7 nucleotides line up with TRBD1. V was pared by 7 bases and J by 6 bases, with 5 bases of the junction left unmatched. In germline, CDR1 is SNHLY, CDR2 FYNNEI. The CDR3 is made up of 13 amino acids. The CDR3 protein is CASNSGTDEKLFF. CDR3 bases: TGTGCCAGCAACTCCGGGACAGATGAAAAACTGTTTTTT.

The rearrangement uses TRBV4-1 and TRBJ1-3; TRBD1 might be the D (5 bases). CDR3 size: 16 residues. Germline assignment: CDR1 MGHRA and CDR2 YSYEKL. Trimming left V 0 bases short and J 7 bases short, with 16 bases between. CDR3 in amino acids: CASSQDAAGWRNTIYF. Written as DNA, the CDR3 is TGCGCCAGCAGCCAAGATGCCGCAGGGTGGCGGAACACCATATATTTT.

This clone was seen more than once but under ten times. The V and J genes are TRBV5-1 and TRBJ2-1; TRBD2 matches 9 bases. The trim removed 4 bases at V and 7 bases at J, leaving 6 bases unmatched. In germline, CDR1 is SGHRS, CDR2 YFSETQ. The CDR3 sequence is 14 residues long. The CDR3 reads CASSKQREENEQFF. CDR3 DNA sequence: TGCGCCAGCAGCAAACAGCGGGAGGAGAATGAGCAGTTCTTC.